A single sample gave rise to the 28 T cell receptor beta chains below, sequenced in a study of T cells in Graves' hyperthyroidism and ophthalmopathy. The TCR beta CDR3 regions underwent amplification using RNA transcripts as the source. The primer set for the first-round RT-PCR of the TCR CDR3 was HTBI. Via MiXCR, TCRdb re-called the multiplex PCR reads, giving one row per CDR3 protein. This sample yields about 700,000 distinct CDR3 sequences, of which around 13% are seen a single time; 9.5% to 13% belongs to the top ten. Sequencing used blood. The receptors shown here come from a woman aged 18 to 35 with Graves' hyperthyroidism.

This clonotype was seen many times. The chain uses TRBV6-1 and TRBJ1-1; D may be TRBD1 (5 bases). The CDR3 consists of 18 residues. CDR1 MNHNS and CDR2 SASEGT come from the germline V gene. The germline V and J ends were trimmed by 7 bases and 7 bases, with 31 bases remaining between them. The chain's CDR3 is CASTLKIGDGHLDHEAFF. The CDR3 nucleotides read TGTGCCAGCACCCTTAAGATTGGGGACGGCCATCTGGATCATGAAGCTTTCTTT.

This clonotype was seen at least ten times. The genes are TRBV11-2 and TRBJ1-2; D unresolved. V gave up 4 bases and J gave up 4 bases, with 16 bases separating them. Germline loops: CDR1 SGHAT, CDR2 FQNNGV. This CDR3 has 15 residues. The CDR3 spells CASSYRADAVYGYTF. The CDR3, as DNA: TGTGCCAGCAGCTACCGGGCCGACGCCGTCTATGGCTACACCTTC.

V usage is TRBV29-1 and J usage is TRBJ2-7, with TRBD1 matching 7 bases. Germline V gene sequence: CDR1 SQVTM, CDR2 ANQGSEA. The CDR3 loop spans 16 amino acids. Unmatched junction bases numbered 11, after V lost 3 bases and J lost 0 bases. The chain's CDR3 is CSVDSGLQGTSYEQYF. CDR3 sequence (DNA): TGCAGCGTTGACTCGGGCTTACAGGGGACCTCCTACGAGCAGTACTTC.

Many counts were recorded for this clonotype. This chain uses TRBV28 with TRBJ2-7; unclear D gene. The V end was cut by 6 bases, the J end by 1 base, with 19 bases between. The CDR3 is 16 amino acids. Germline V gives CDR1 MDHEN, CDR2 SYDVKM. The CDR3 DNA follows: TGTGCCAGCAGCCGTCGGGCGACCAAAACATCCTACGAGCAGTACTTC. Translating gives CASSRRATKTSYEQYF.

This clonotype has at least ten counts. The chain uses TRBV2 and TRBJ2-4; TRBD2 matches at 7 bases. Trimming cost V 8 bases and J 1 base; bases outside gene matches: 5. Germline V gene lookup returns CDR1 SNHLY and CDR2 FYNNEI. The CDR3 runs 14 residues. The CDR3 bases are TGTGCCAGCGGGCATAGCGGGGCCAAAAACATTCAGTACTTC. This codes for CASGHSGAKNIQYF.

The chain couples TRBV7-9 to TRBJ2-1; the match to TRBD2 covers 10 bases. V dropped 5 bases and J dropped 8; count of bases not matched to a gene: 12. Germline assignment: CDR1 SEHNR and CDR2 FQNEAQ (reference sequence). This CDR3 is 16 amino acids long. The CDR3 is CASSPATSGILYEQFF. The CDR3 DNA is TGTGCCAGCAGCCCCGCTACTAGCGGGATCTTATATGAGCAGTTCTTC.

A few counts support this clonotype. The J gene is TRBJ2-7, the V gene TRBV27, with 9 bases lining up with TRBD2. Germline CDR1 reads MNHEY; CDR2 reads SMNVEV (reference sequence). Trimming removed 6 bases from V and 5 bases from J; junction bases left unmatched: 11. The CDR3 contains 15 residues. The CDR3 sequence is CASSTLLAGSDEQYF. CDR3 nucleotides: TGTGCCAGCAGCACTCTTCTAGCGGGATCTGACGAGCAGTACTTC.

This clonotype has a count of ten or more. The chain combines TRBV20-1 with TRBJ1-1; TRBD1 agrees at 10 bases. Looked up from germline, CDR1 is DFQATT and CDR2 is SNEGSKA (reference sequence). V lost 3 bases, J lost 7 bases, and 5 bases stayed unmatched. CDR3 length equals 13 residues. For the CDR3, the DNA is TGCAGTGCTAGTGGGACAGGGGTTGGTGAAGCTTTCTTT. Translating it yields CSASGTGVGEAFF.

The sample holds a few counts of this clonotype. The chain has TRBV7-2 and TRBJ2-1, with 7 bases matching TRBD1. The germline V gene encodes CDR1 SGHTA and CDR2 FQGNSA. The V segment lost 1 base and the J segment 1 base; nucleotides outside the gene matches: 4. The CDR3 loop spans 16 amino acids. CDR3 protein: CASSLVGTASYNEQFF. CDR3 bases: TGTGCCAGCAGCTTAGTCGGGACAGCTTCCTACAATGAGCAGTTCTTC.

This clonotype was counted only a few times. The chain uses TRBV10-3 and TRBJ1-2; D remains ambiguous. V lost 3 bases and J lost 7, with 9 bases in between. Germline V gene data show CDR1 as ENHRY and CDR2 as SYGVKD. This CDR3 has 12 residues. Written as DNA, the CDR3 is TGTGCCATCAGTGAAAGGGATGGTGGCTACACCTTC. This gives the protein CAISERDGGYTF.

This clonotype was picked up one time. The chain links TRBV5-6 to TRBJ2-7, with TRBD2 matching 9 bases. Germline lookup yields CDR1 SGHDT and CDR2 YYEEEE. The V gene end was trimmed by 4 bases and the J gene end by 6 bases; junction bases not matched to a gene: 5. The CDR3 has 13 amino acids. The CDR3 coding sequence is TGTGCCAGCAGCCAGGGGACTAGCTCCGAGCAGTACTTC. It is translated as CASSQGTSSEQYF.

This clonotype was picked up many times. The V and J genes are TRBV7-3 and TRBJ1-5; the D is unclear. Trimming removed 9 bases from V and 9 bases from J, with 9 bases in between. CDR3 length: 10 amino acids. Germline lookup yields CDR1 SGHTA and CDR2 FQGTGA. In nucleotides, the CDR3 is TGTGCCAGGAGGTGGGGGCCCCAGCATTTT. It yields the protein CARRWGPQHF.

This clonotype was picked up many times. The chain recombines TRBV11-2 with TRBJ1-2; D is ambiguous. The germline V gene has CDR1 SGHAT and CDR2 FQNNGV. The CDR3 loop spans 15 amino acids. V was pared by 4 bases and J by 0 bases, with 12 bases between. The CDR3 nucleotides read TGTGCCAGCAGCTCCCGTCATTGGGCTAACTATGGCTACACCTTC. Translating gives CASSSRHWANYGYTF. The full variable domain, rest sourced from reference TRBV11-2 and TRBJ1-2, is EAGVAQSPRYKIIEKRQSVAFWCNPISGHATLYWYQQILGQGPKLLIQFQNNGVVDDSQLPKDRFSAERLKGVDSTLKIQPAKLEDSAVYLCASSSRHWANYGYTFGSGTRLTVV.

This clonotype showed up many times. The gene calls are TRBV2 and TRBJ2-3; D perhaps matches TRBD2 (6 bases). Germline CDR1 SNHLY, CDR2 FYNNEI. This CDR3 is built from 17 residues. V was trimmed by 1 base and J by 0 bases, leaving 14 bases between them. The CDR3 DNA sequence: TGTGCCAGCAGTGAAGGAGGAGGGGCTCCTAGCACAGATACGCAGTATTTT. This codes for CASSEGGGAPSTDTQYF.

The CDR3 region is CASSLTQPNTGHLYGYTF. Written as DNA, the CDR3 is TGTGCCAGCAGCTTAACCCAACCTAACACAGGCCATCTCTATGGCTACACCTTC. The chain links TRBV7-3 to TRBJ1-2, with D possibly matching TRBD1 (5 bases). Looked up from germline, CDR1 is SGHTA and CDR2 is FQGTGA. The CDR3 is 18 amino acids. V lost 0 bases to trimming and J lost 4 bases, with 21 bases between them.

This clonotype has just a few counts. The rearrangement links TRBV2 to TRBJ2-2; no clear D. The CDR3 has 16 residues. V gave up 5 bases and J gave up 5 bases, with 18 bases separating them. The germline gives CDR1 SNHLY, CDR2 FYNNEI. The CDR3 region has the DNA TGTGCCAGCAGTCCCCTGGGGATAGGCCGGACCGGGGAGCTGTTTTTT. Translating gives CASSPLGIGRTGELFF.

This clonotype has ten or more counts. The chain couples TRBV28 to TRBJ2-7; D might be TRBD2 (5 bases). The V and J ends lost 4 bases and 6 bases respectively, with 19 bases between them. Germline CDR1 reads MDHEN; CDR2 reads SYDVKM. The CDR3 runs to 15 residues. The CDR3 spells CASSSAAMARGEQYF. As DNA, the CDR3 is TGTGCCAGCAGTTCAGCAGCTATGGCTCGGGGCGAGCAGTACTTC.

The chain couples TRBV18 to TRBJ2-6; D uncertain. Deletions cut 1 base from V and 0 bases from J, with 7 bases between. The CDR3 runs to 16 residues. Germline V gene sequence: CDR1 KGHSH, CDR2 LQKENI. The CDR3, as DNA: TGTGCCAGCTCACCACAACAACGCTCTGGGGCCAACGTCCTGACTTTC. Translation: CASSPQQRSGANVLTF.

The table lists this clonotype with many counts. The germline gene is not matched at one end of the junction; a read error may be the cause. This chain connects TRBV4-2 to TRBJ1-4; 7 bases fit TRBD1. Germline assignment: CDR1 LGHNA and CDR2 YNFKEQ. This CDR3 has 16 residues. The chain's CDR3 is CASRQGEGTANEKLFF. The CDR3 nucleotides are TGTGCCAGCAGGCAAGGGGAGGGGACAGCAAATGAAAAACTGTTTTTT.

This clonotype has ten or more counts. J is TRBJ2-3 and V is TRBV12-3 or TRBV12-4; no definite D call. Trimming pared 3 bases from V and 6 bases from J, leaving 10 bases between. The CDR3 spans 13 residues. The chain's CDR3 is CASSFLIGDTQYF. The CDR3 DNA sequence: TGTGCCAGCAGTTTTCTCATAGGGGATACGCAGTATTTT.

The chain links TRBV6-2 or TRBV6-3 to TRBJ2-3; D unclear. This CDR3 is 14 amino acids long. Trimming pared 2 bases from V and 2 bases from J, leaving 8 bases between. Germline CDR1 is MNHEY and CDR2 is SVGEGT. Here the CDR3 reads CASSYSYPTDTQYF. In nucleotides, the CDR3 is TGTGCCAGCAGTTACAGTTACCCCACAGATACGCAGTATTTT.

Only a few counts were recorded for this clonotype. This chain connects TRBV28 to TRBJ1-2, with 7 bases that match TRBD1. The CDR3 consists of 12 residues. Trimming cost V 6 bases and J 8 bases; bases outside gene matches: 6. Germline V gives CDR1 MDHEN, CDR2 SYDVKM. In DNA, the CDR3 is TGTGCCAGCAGCAGGGGGGGCTCGGGCTACACCTTC. This encodes CASSRGGSGYTF.

The chain links TRBV11-2 to TRBJ2-5; D not certain. CDR3 length: 14 amino acids. Between the trimmed V and J ends, which lost 2 bases and 2 bases, there was a span of 9 bases. The V gene's germline CDR1 is SGHAT and CDR2 FQNNGV. CDR3 protein: CASSLRAAQETQYF. The CDR3 DNA reads as TGTGCCAGCAGCTTAAGGGCGGCGCAAGAGACCCAGTACTTC.

This clonotype was counted between two and nine times. The gene calls are TRBV7-9 and TRBJ2-1; 7 nucleotides line up with TRBD2. There are 15 residues in the CDR3. Germline V gives CDR1 SEHNR, CDR2 FQNEAQ (reference sequence). With V trimmed by 1 base and J by 6 bases, 6 bases remained unmatched. CDR3 sequence (DNA): TGTGCCAGCAGCTTAGGGGCGTGGGGGGGCAATGAGCAGTTCTTC. The encoded protein is CASSLGAWGGNEQFF.

The table lists this clonotype with many counts. This chain joins TRBV20-1 and TRBJ2-1; 12 bases map to TRBD1. The CDR3 length is 15 residues. Per the germline V gene, CDR1 is DFQATT and CDR2 is SNEGSKA (reference sequence). J was trimmed by 8 bases and V by 0 bases; bases with no gene match: 5. This CDR3 is CSARDGTGGMYEQFF. The CDR3, as DNA: TGCAGTGCTAGAGATGGGACAGGGGGCATGTATGAGCAGTTCTTC.

This clonotype was seen a few times. The chain carries TRBV4-3 and TRBJ1-2, with 7 nucleotides matching TRBD1. The CDR3 contains 15 residues. Germline loops: CDR1 LGHNA, CDR2 YSLEER. V lost 5 bases and J lost 3; bases outside the gene matches: 9. The CDR3 sequence: CASSNRQGIYYGYTF. The DNA of the CDR3 is TGCGCCAGCAGCAACCGACAGGGAATATACTATGGCTACACCTTC.

J is TRBJ2-5 and V is TRBV19; 7 bases fit TRBD2. V dropped 5 bases and J dropped 3; count of bases not matched to a gene: 12. This CDR3 has 16 residues. Germline lookup yields CDR1 LNHDA and CDR2 SQIVND (reference sequence). This chain's CDR3 is CASSVDPQRDEETQYF. The CDR3 bases are TGTGCCAGTAGTGTGGACCCACAGCGGGACGAAGAGACCCAGTACTTC.

The genes are TRBV7-2 and TRBJ2-3; D ambiguous. CDR3 size: 14 residues. V lost 3 bases and J lost 2, with 9 bases in between. CDR1 and CDR2 (germline): SGHTA, FQGNSA. CDR3 sequence: CASSLDGVTDTQYF. The CDR3, as DNA: TGTGCCAGCAGCTTGGACGGAGTCACAGATACGCAGTATTTT.